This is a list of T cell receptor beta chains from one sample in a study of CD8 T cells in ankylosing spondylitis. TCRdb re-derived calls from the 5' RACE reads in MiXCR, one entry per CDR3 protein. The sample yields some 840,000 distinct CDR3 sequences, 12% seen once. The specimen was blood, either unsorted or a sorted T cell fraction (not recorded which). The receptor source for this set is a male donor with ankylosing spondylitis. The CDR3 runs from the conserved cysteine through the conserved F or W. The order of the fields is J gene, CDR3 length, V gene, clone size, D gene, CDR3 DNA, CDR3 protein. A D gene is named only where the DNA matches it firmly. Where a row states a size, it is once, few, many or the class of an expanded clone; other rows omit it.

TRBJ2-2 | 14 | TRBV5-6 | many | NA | TGTGCCAGCAGCTTCGACTGGAACACCGGGGAGCTGTTTTTT | CASSFDWNTGELFF
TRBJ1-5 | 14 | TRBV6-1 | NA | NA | TGTGCCTCCGTCCGGGAGGGGGTCAATCAGCCCCAGCATTTT | CASVREGVNQPQHF
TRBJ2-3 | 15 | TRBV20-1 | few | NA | TGCAGTGCTAGAGTTCCCGAGCGCAGCACAGATACGCAGTATTTT | CSARVPERSTDTQYF
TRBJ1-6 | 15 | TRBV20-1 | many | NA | TGCAGTGCTAGCGGCACCAGCTCCTATAATTCACCCCTCCACTTT | CSASGTSSYNSPLHF
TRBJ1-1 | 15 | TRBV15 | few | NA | TGTGCCACCAGCAGAGATAGTCAGAGGAACACTGAAGCTTTCTTT | CATSRDSQRNTEAFF
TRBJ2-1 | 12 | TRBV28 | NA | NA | TGTGCCAGCAGTTTTAAAGGGGCAGACCCAAATTTC | CASSFKGADPNF
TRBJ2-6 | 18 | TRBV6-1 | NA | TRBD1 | TGTGCCAGCAGAAATATACAGGGGGCGTTTTCTGGGGCCAACGTCCTGACTTTC | CASRNIQGAFSGANVLTF
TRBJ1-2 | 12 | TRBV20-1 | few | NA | TGCAGTGAGGCATTCCTCAACTATGGCTACACCTTC | CSEAFLNYGYTF
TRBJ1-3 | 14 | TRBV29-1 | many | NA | TGCAGCGTTCAGGGTCTGTTTCTTAGAAACACCATATATTTT | CSVQGLFLRNTIYF
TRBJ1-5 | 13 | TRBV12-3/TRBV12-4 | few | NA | TGTGCCAGCAGTTTCAGGGCCCATCAGCCCCAGCATTTT | CASSFRAHQPQHF
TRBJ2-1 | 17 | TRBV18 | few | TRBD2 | TGTGCCAGCTCACTCCGACCTAGCGGGGGGGACCACAATGAGCAGTTCTTC | CASSLRPSGGDHNEQFF
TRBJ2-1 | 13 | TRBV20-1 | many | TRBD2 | TGCAGTGCTGGACTAGCGGGGTACAATGAGCAGTTCTTC | CSAGLAGYNEQFF
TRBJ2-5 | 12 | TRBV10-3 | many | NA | TGTGCCATCAGTGCAGGGGCGGAGACCCAGTACTTC | CAISAGAETQYF
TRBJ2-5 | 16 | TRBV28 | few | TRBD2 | TGTGCCAGCAGTCCGACGGGACTAGCGGGAAGAGAGACCCAGTACTTC | CASSPTGLAGRETQYF
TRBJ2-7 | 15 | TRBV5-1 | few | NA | TGCGCCAGCAGCTTGGCCGGCGTCGGGGTCCACGAGCAGTACTTC | CASSLAGVGVHEQYF
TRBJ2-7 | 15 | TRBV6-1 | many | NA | TGTGCCAGCAAACCATGGGGGGCGTCCTCCTACGAGCAGTACTTC | CASKPWGASSYEQYF
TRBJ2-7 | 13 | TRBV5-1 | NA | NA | TGCGCCAGCAGCCGGCGGGAATCCTACGAGCAGTACTTC | CASSRRESYEQYF
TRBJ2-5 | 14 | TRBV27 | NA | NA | TGTGCCAGCAGAAACTATAGGAGAACCGAGACCCAGTACTTC | CASRNYRRTETQYF
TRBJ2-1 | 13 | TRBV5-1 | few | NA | TGCGCCAGCAGCGGGACTTCAGGCAATGAGCAGTTCTTC | CASSGTSGNEQFF
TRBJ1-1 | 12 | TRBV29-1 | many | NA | TGCAGCGTTGGAGACGGAGACACTGAAGCTTTCTTT | CSVGDGDTEAFF
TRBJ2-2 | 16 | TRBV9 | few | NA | TGTGCCAGCAGCGTATCCGGACGGCGGAACACCGGGGAGCTGTTTTTT | CASSVSGRRNTGELFF
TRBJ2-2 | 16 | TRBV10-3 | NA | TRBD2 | TGTGCCATCAGTGAGATTCGGGAGGGCTTGTCCGGGGAGCTGTTTTTT | CAISEIREGLSGELFF
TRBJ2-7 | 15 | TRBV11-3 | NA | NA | TGTGCCAGCAGCCCCAGCGGGACACGAGGCTACGAGCAGTACTTC | CASSPSGTRGYEQYF
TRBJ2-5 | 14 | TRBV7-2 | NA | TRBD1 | TGTGCCAGCAGCTTATACAGGGGGAAAGAGACCCAGTACTTC | CASSLYRGKETQYF